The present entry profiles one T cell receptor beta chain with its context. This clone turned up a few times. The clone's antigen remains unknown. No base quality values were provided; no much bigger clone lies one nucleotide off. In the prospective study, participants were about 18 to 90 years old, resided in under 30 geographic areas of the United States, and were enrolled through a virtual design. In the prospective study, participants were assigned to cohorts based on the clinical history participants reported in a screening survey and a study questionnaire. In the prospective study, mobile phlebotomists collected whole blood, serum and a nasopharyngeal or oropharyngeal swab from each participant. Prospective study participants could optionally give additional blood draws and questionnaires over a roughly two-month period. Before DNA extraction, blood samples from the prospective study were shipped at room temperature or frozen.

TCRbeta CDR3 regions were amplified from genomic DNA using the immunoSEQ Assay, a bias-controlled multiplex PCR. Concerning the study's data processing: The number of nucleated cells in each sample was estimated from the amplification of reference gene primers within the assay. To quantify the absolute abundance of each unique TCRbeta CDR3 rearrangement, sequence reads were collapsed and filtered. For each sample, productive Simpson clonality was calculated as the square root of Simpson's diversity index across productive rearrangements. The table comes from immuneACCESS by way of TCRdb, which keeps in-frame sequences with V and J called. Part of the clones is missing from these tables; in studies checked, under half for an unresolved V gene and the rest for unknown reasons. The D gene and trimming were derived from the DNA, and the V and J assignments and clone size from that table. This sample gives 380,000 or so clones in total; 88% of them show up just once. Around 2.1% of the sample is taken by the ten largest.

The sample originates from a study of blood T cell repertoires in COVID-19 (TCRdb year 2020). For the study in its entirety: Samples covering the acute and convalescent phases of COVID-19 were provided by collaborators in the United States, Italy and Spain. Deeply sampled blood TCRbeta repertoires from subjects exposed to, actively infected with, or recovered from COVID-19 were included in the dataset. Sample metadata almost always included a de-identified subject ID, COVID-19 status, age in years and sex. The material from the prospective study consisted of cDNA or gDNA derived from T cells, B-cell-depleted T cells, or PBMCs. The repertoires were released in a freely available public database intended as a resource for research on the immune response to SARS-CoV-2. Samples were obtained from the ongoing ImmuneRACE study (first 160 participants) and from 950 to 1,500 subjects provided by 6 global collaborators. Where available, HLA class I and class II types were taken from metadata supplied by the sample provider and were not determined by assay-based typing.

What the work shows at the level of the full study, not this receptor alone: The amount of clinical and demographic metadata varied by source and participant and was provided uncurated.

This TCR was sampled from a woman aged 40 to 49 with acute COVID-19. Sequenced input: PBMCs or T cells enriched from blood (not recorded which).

The CDR3 has the sequence CASSPSESGEQYF. The DNA reads TGTGCCAGCTCACCGAGTGAAAGCGGCGAGCAGTACTTC. This chain is built from TRBV18 and TRBJ2-7, with a tentative D gene TRBD2 over 5 matching bases. The CDR1 and CDR2 encoded by the germline V gene are KGHSH and LQKENI. The junction shows trimming of 3 bases on V and 6 bases on J, plus 12 bases between the germline ends. The CDR3, from cysteine to phenylalanine, totals 13 residues. The CDR3 DNA has 39 bases and is translated from base 1.